This TCR beta chain was observed in a study of vaccination effects on CD4 cells after COVID-19. As regards this clone: Its antigen remains unidentified.

Following culture for around 10 days, CD4+ T cells were isolated. Germline V lookup: CDR1 MNHEY, CDR2 SMNVEV (reference sequence). The CDR3 loop spans 15 amino acids. V was clipped by 8 bases and J by 1 base, with 17 bases between them. The repertoire was sequenced with immunoSEQ multiplex PCR; TCRdb's copy has only in-frame clones and lacks some. The table lists about 70,000 clones, 70% to 80% of them singletons. This specimen consisted of CD4+ T cells from PBMCs cultured without peptide, obtained before COVID-19 vaccination. The chain carries TRBV27 and TRBJ1-1; D possibly corresponds to TRBD1 (6 bases). The origin of this receptor is a human donor who received a COVID-19 vaccine. The CDR3 region is CASASFPDRNTEAFF. The CDR3 region has the DNA TGTGCCAGCGCCTCGTTCCCGGACAGGAACACTGAAGCTTTCTTT.